Listed below are T cell receptor beta chains from one sample, sequenced in a study of graft-versus-host responses after intestinal transplantation. For these receptors, no antigen is known. Libraries were prepared by immunoSEQ multiplex PCR; TCRdb keeps only in-frame clonotypes and omits some of them. The table lists about 88,000 clones, around 93% of them singletons. Sequences were derived from unstimulated CD4+ T cells sorted from spleen or lymph node cells, sampled before transplant. These receptors were taken from a human donor who was the organ donor for an intestinal transplant. Each CDR3 is given with its conserved first and last residue. Each record gives: J gene, V gene, D gene, clone size, CDR3 protein, CDR3 DNA. The D gene is left open where the match is weak. Clone size is stated in some rows and not others, as once, few, many or a class when expanded.

TRBJ2-5,TRBV20-1,.,.,CSAGAPKYF,TGCAGTGCTGGGGCCCCCAAGTACTTC
TRBJ1-3,TRBV25-1,.,.,CASSPSGGANTIYF,TGTGCCAGCAGCCCTTCGGGGGGAGCGAACACCATATATTTT
TRBJ2-2,TRBV27,TRBD1,once,CASKGTVGTGELFF,TGTGCCAGCAAGGGGACAGTTGGGACCGGGGAGCTGTTTTTT
TRBJ2-7,TRBV6-6,TRBD1,.,CASSIPGQGRSYEQYF,TGTGCCAGCAGTATCCCAGGACAGGGTCGGTCCTACGAGCAGTACTTC
TRBJ1-1,TRBV5-1,.,.,CASSLAGNTEAFF,TGCGCCAGCAGCTTGGCAGGGAACACTGAAGCTTTCTTT
TRBJ1-3,TRBV7-2,.,.,CASRYQGRFSGNTIYF,TGTGCCAGCAGATATCAGGGGCGCTTCTCTGGAAACACCATATATTTT
TRBJ1-2,TRBV28,.,.,CASRLYSGYGYTF,TGTGCCAGCAGACTTTATTCGGGTTATGGCTACACCTTC
TRBJ2-1,TRBV25-1,.,.,CASSEIGRDYNEQFF,TGTGCCAGCAGTGAAATCGGCAGGGACTACAATGAGCAGTTCTTC
TRBJ2-2,TRBV14,TRBD2,.,CASSLGTIYTGELFF,TGTGCCAGCAGCCTTGGGACTATTTACACCGGGGAGCTGTTTTTT
TRBJ1-1,TRBV6-4,TRBD1,.,CASRGRTGGELGAFF,TGTGCCAGCCGCGGGCGGACAGGGGGCGAATTGGGGGCTTTCTTT
TRBJ2-7,TRBV7-8,TRBD2,.,CASSSAHDRIGTSYEQYF,TGTGCCAGCAGCTCAGCCCACGACAGGATCGGGACTAGCTACGAGCAGTACTTC
TRBJ2-3,TRBV7-9,TRBD2,.,CASSFSGLVTDTQYF,TGTGCCAGCAGCTTTTCGGGACTAGTCACAGATACGCAGTATTTT
TRBJ2-1,TRBV7-9,TRBD1,.,CASSAGQGANLAQFF,TGTGCCAGCAGCGCTGGACAGGGGGCTAACCTAGCGCAGTTCTTC
TRBJ1-1,TRBV19,.,.,CASSEQTSITEAFF,TGTGCCAGTAGTGAACAGACATCGATCACTGAAGCTTTCTTT
TRBJ2-7,TRBV4-1,TRBD2,.,CASSQVVAGGYEQYF,TGCGCCAGCAGCCAAGTTGTCGCGGGGGGCTACGAGCAGTACTTC
TRBJ2-7,TRBV28,TRBD1,.,CASSSSGQGYYEQYF,TGTGCCAGCAGTAGCTCGGGACAGGGTTACTACGAGCAGTACTTC
TRBJ2-2,TRBV15,.,.,CATSRDFNTGELFF,TGTGCCACCAGCAGGGACTTTAACACCGGGGAGCTGTTTTTT
TRBJ2-3,TRBV9,TRBD2,.,CASSVGALAGGWGADTQYF,TGTGCCAGCAGCGTAGGAGCGCTAGCGGGAGGCTGGGGAGCAGATACGCAGTATTTT
TRBJ1-5,TRBV15,TRBD1,.,CATSRPWSDRGNQPQHF,TGTGCCACCAGCAGACCTTGGTCGGACAGGGGTAATCAGCCCCAGCATTTT
TRBJ2-3,TRBV10-3,TRBD1,.,CAITGQGHTDTQYF,TGTGCCATCACAGGACAGGGTCACACAGATACGCAGTATTTT
TRBJ2-3,TRBV9,.,.,CASSVAIVPTDTQYF,TGTGCCAGCAGCGTAGCAATAGTGCCGACAGATACGCAGTATTTT
TRBJ2-3,TRBV2,.,.,CASSRTATNAQYF,TGTGCCAGCAGCCGGACTGCTACTAACGCGCAGTATTTT
TRBJ1-1,TRBV6-5,.,.,CASIPPGVLIGEAFF,TGTGCCAGCATCCCCCCGGGTGTTCTTATCGGTGAAGCTTTCTTT
TRBJ2-1,TRBV5-1,TRBD2,.,CASSLAGSSGGRNEQFF,TGCGCCAGCAGCTTGGCCGGATCTAGCGGGGGTAGGAATGAGCAGTTCTTC
TRBJ2-5,TRBV11-3,.,once,CASSLEDWWETQYF,TGTGCCAGCAGCTTAGAAGACTGGTGGGAGACCCAGTACTTC
TRBJ2-2,TRBV6-6,.,.,CASSPEGWKFLGELFF,TGTGCCAGCAGTCCTGAGGGCTGGAAGTTTCTCGGGGAGCTGTTTTTT
TRBJ2-3,TRBV29-1,.,.,CSVESRGARGTDTQYF,TGCAGCGTTGAATCCCGGGGGGCACGGGGCACAGATACGCAGTATTTT
TRBJ2-1,TRBV10-3,TRBD1,.,CAISGDRGINNEQFF,TGTGCCATCAGTGGAGACAGGGGGATTAACAATGAGCAGTTCTTC
TRBJ2-7,TRBV30,TRBD1,once,CAWRAGQGLYEQYF,TGTGCCTGGAGAGCGGGACAGGGGTTATACGAGCAGTACTTC
TRBJ2-2,TRBV4-2,TRBD2,.,CASSQGTSGNTGELFF,TGTGCCAGCAGCCAAGGGACTAGCGGGAACACCGGGGAGCTGTTTTTT
TRBJ2-1,TRBV7-2,TRBD2,once,CASSKTGTSGGEQFF,TGTGCCAGCAGCAAAACCGGGACTAGCGGGGGGGAGCAGTTCTTC
TRBJ1-1,TRBV29-1,.,.,CSVVNLVGTEAFF,TGCAGCGTTGTGAACTTGGTTGGTACTGAAGCTTTCTTT
TRBJ2-3,TRBV29-1,.,.,CSVEYTISTDTQYF,TGCAGCGTTGAATACACAATAAGCACAGATACGCAGTATTTT
TRBJ1-5,TRBV18,.,.,CASSPPGNQPQHF,TGTGCCAGCTCACCTCCAGGGAATCAGCCCCAGCATTTT
TRBJ2-1,TRBV29-1,.,.,CSAEYTIYNEQFF,TGCAGCGCGGAGTACACAATTTACAATGAGCAGTTCTTC
TRBJ1-1,TRBV15,.,.,CATSRAGRGTEAFF,TGTGCCACCAGCAGGGCGGGGCGGGGCACTGAAGCTTTCTTT
TRBJ2-2,TRBV19,.,.,CASSRQSRQPNTGELFF,TGTGCCAGTAGCCGCCAGTCGAGGCAACCGAACACCGGGGAGCTGTTTTTT
TRBJ2-7,TRBV10-3,TRBD2,.,CAISEVAGYEQYF,TGTGCCATCAGTGAGGTAGCGGGCTACGAGCAGTACTTC
TRBJ2-3,TRBV11-2,TRBD2,.,CASSPSGYTDTQYF,TGTGCCAGCAGCCCTAGCGGATACACAGATACGCAGTATTTT
TRBJ1-2,TRBV7-9,.,.,CASSLALESDGYTF,TGTGCCAGCAGCTTAGCGCTGGAGAGCGACGGCTACACCTTC
TRBJ2-1,TRBV28,TRBD2,.,CASSFIRIVSGGENEQFF,TGTGCCAGCAGTTTTATTCGGATCGTTTCGGGAGGGGAAAATGAGCAGTTCTTC
TRBJ2-7,TRBV14,.,.,CASSQELGGSGYEQYF,TGTGCCAGCAGCCAAGAGCTTGGAGGGAGCGGCTACGAGCAGTACTTC
TRBJ2-1,TRBV6-5,.,.,CASSYSTGLFGEQFF,TGTGCCAGCAGTTACTCTACTGGACTGTTCGGGGAGCAGTTCTTC
TRBJ2-3,TRBV19,TRBD2,.,CASSIVSMTSGGAATQYF,TGTGCCAGTAGTATAGTTTCTATGACTAGCGGGGGAGCAGCTACGCAGTATTTT
TRBJ2-3,TRBV28,TRBD2,few,CASSLATSGTADTQYF,TGTGCCAGCAGTCTAGCAACTAGCGGGACAGCAGATACGCAGTATTTT
TRBJ2-1,TRBV27,TRBD2,.,CASSFWDAPTSGVGNEQFF,TGTGCCAGCAGTTTTTGGGATGCCCCGACTAGCGGAGTGGGGAATGAGCAGTTCTTC
TRBJ2-1,TRBV6-1,.,.,CASTNMLRSYNEQFF,TGTGCCAGCACGAATATGCTGCGCTCCTACAATGAGCAGTTCTTC
TRBJ2-5,TRBV28,TRBD2,.,CASSLGPNLWGGETQYF,TGTGCCAGCAGTTTAGGACCCAATTTATGGGGGGGTGAGACCCAGTACTTC
TRBJ2-1,TRBV6-6,.,.,CASSYSGSSYNEQFF,TGTGCCAGCAGTTATAGCGGAAGCTCCTACAATGAGCAGTTCTTC
TRBJ1-6,TRBV18,.,.,CASSPQGNSPLHF,TGTGCCAGCTCACCACAGGGGAATTCACCCCTCCACTTT
TRBJ2-7,TRBV30,TRBD2,.,CAWRSGGRNEQYF,TGTGCCTGGAGAAGCGGCGGGAGGAACGAGCAGTACTTC
TRBJ1-3,TRBV7-8,.,.,CASSLGGQLRSGNTIYF,TGTGCCAGCAGCTTAGGAGGCCAACTTCGCTCTGGAAACACCATATATTTT